Following are 18 T cell receptor beta chains from one sample sequenced in a study of blood T cell repertoires in COVID-19. This table comes from immunoSEQ multiplex PCR, and its TCRdb copy is limited to in-frame clones, with some not included. Found here are under 200,000 clones, roughly 85% of them singletons; the top ten hold approximately 5.4%. Sequenced sample: peripheral blood. Receptor source: a woman aged 30 to 39 with acute or convalescent COVID-19.

V and J are TRBV6-5 and TRBJ2-1; 7 bases match TRBD2. Per germline, CDR1 MNHEY and CDR2 SVGAGI. There are 14 residues in the CDR3. After removal of 0 bases from V and 4 bases from J, the junction contained 0 bases not matched to a gene. CDR3 DNA: TGTGCCAGCAGTTACTCGGGACTATACAATGAGCAGTTCTTC. This sequence encodes CASSYSGLYNEQFF.

The J gene is TRBJ2-2, the V gene TRBV7-2; tentative D call: TRBD1 (8 bases). The CDR3 consists of 14 residues. Germline CDR1 reads SGHTA; CDR2 reads FQGNSA. V lost 4 bases and J lost 4, with 10 bases in between. The CDR3 region has the DNA TGTGCCAGCAGCTACAGGGGGGGCACCGGGGAGCTGTTTTTT. As protein: CASSYRGGTGELFF. Full variable domain (outside the CDR3, taken from reference TRBV7-2 and TRBJ2-2): GAGVSQSPSNKVTEKGKDVELRCDPISGHTALYWYRQSLGQGLEFLIYFQGNSAPDKSGLPSDRFSAERTGGSVSTLTIQRTQQEDSAVYLCASSYRGGTGELFFGEGSRLTVL.

The V and J genes are TRBV27 and TRBJ1-6; D gene uncertain. V lost 7 bases and J 7 bases, leaving 14 bases between the germline ends. CDR1 and CDR2 from the germline V gene are MNHEY and SMNVEV (reference sequence). This CDR3 is 14 amino acids long. The CDR3 bases are TGTGCCAGCACTCAGTTGGGAGTGAATTCACCCCTCCACTTT. Its translation is CASTQLGVNSPLHF.

The chain links TRBV7-8 to TRBJ2-5; D call uncertain. CDR3 size: 13 residues. V lost 2 bases to trimming and J lost 2 bases, with 6 bases between them. The germline gives CDR1 SGHVS, CDR2 FQNEAQ. The CDR3 sequence is CASSLNIQETQYF. CDR3 coding DNA: TGTGCCAGCAGCTTAAACATACAAGAGACCCAGTACTTC.

This clone was observed a few times. The chain has TRBV5-6 and TRBJ1-4; no clear D gene. CDR1 and CDR2 (germline): SGHDT, YYEEEE. CDR3 size: 15 residues. Deletions cut 4 bases from V and 10 bases from J, with 20 bases between. The CDR3 DNA is TGTGCCAGCAGCACCAGGACCCAGTCGCGGGGAAAACTGTTTTTT. Protein: CASSTRTQSRGKLFF.

The genes are TRBV6-5 and TRBJ1-1; 10 nucleotides agree with TRBD1. This CDR3 has 15 amino acids. With V trimmed by 2 bases and J by 4 bases, 4 bases remained unmatched. Germline-derived CDR1 and CDR2 are MNHEY and SVGAGI. As DNA, the CDR3 is TGTGCCAGCAGTTACGGGACAGGGGTATTCACTGAAGCTTTCTTT. Translating gives CASSYGTGVFTEAFF.

Regarding this clone: This same CDR3 is encoded by further DNA sequences in the sample. This chain uses TRBV19 with TRBJ2-7; 8 bases map to TRBD1. Looked up from germline, CDR1 is LNHDA and CDR2 is SQIVND (reference sequence). Germline trimming cut 3 bases from V and 2 bases from J; bases unmatched to any gene: 3. This CDR3 spans 14 amino acids. In DNA, the CDR3 is TGTGCCAGTAGTATCGGGACAGGTACCTACGAGCAGTACTTC. Translated, it gives CASSIGTGTYEQYF.

This chain uses TRBV10-1 with TRBJ2-3, with 8 bases fitting TRBD2. CDR1 and CDR2 from the germline V gene are WNHNN and SYGVQD (reference sequence). J was trimmed by 6 bases and V by 0 bases; bases with no gene match: 2. This CDR3 region has 14 residues. CDR3 sequence reads: CASSESSGIDTQYF. The CDR3 DNA sequence: TGCGCCAGCAGTGAGTCTAGCGGGATCGATACGCAGTATTTT.

The gene calls are TRBV4-2 and TRBJ2-3; 13 bases map to TRBD2. The CDR3 runs to 19 residues. J was trimmed by 3 bases and V by 1 base; bases with no gene match: 10. The germline CDR1 and CDR2 sequences are LGHNA and YNFKEQ. The CDR3 DNA reads TGTGCCAGCAGCCAAGTAAGACTAGCGGGAGGTTTGTTTACAGATACGCAGTATTTT. This encodes CASSQVRLAGGLFTDTQYF.

CDR3 bases: TGCAGCGTTGAGCCCCTAGTGGGGGCCAGAGGGGACTATGGCTACACCTTC. Protein product: CSVEPLVGARGDYGYTF. J is TRBJ1-2 and V is TRBV29-1; D perhaps matches TRBD1 (6 bases). This CDR3 is 17 amino acids long. The V gene lost 3 bases and the J gene lost 3 bases, with 23 bases spanning the gap. CDR1 is SQVTM and CDR2 is ANQGSEA in the germline V gene.

V and J are TRBV11-3 and TRBJ2-2, with D unresolved. The V and J ends lost 3 bases and 4 bases respectively, with 9 bases between them. The CDR3 has 14 amino acids. Germline V CDR1 and CDR2: SGHNT, YENEEA. CDR3 residues: CASSFVTFTGELFF. CDR3 nucleotide sequence: TGTGCCAGCAGCTTCGTAACTTTCACCGGGGAGCTGTTTTTT.

The chain carries TRBV28 and TRBJ1-2; 10 nucleotides match TRBD1. In germline, CDR1 is MDHEN, CDR2 SYDVKM. This CDR3 spans 15 amino acids. Unmatched junction bases numbered 12, after V lost 6 bases and J lost 8 bases. The CDR3 sequence: CASRHPEDRGGGYTF. The CDR3 bases are TGTGCCAGCAGGCACCCCGAGGACAGGGGGGGCGGCTACACCTTC.

The rearrangement uses TRBV7-8 and TRBJ1-2, with TRBD1 as a possible D gene (5 bases). Germline V lookup: CDR1 SGHVS, CDR2 FQNEAQ. This CDR3 is built from 14 residues. V dropped 3 bases and J dropped 5 bases, with 13 bases sitting between them. The CDR3 loop is CASSLTTDPYGYTF. Written as DNA, the CDR3 is TGTGCCAGCAGCTTGACGACAGACCCATATGGCTACACCTTC.

The V gene is TRBV28, the J gene TRBJ2-7, with 11 bases fitting TRBD2. V shed 4 bases and J 2 bases; nucleotides not matched to a gene: 10. Looked up from germline, CDR1 is MDHEN and CDR2 is SYDVKM. CDR3 length equals 17 residues. The CDR3 sequence is CASSSQLAGGPPYEQYF. The CDR3 DNA is TGTGCCAGCAGTTCCCAATTAGCGGGAGGGCCCCCCTACGAGCAGTACTTC.

The gene calls are TRBV5-1 and TRBJ2-5, with D perhaps matching TRBD2 (5 bases). This CDR3 region has 14 residues. The V end lost 0 bases, the J end lost 4 bases, and 10 bases lay between the germline ends. Germline CDR1 SGHRS, CDR2 YFSETQ. This chain's CDR3 is CASSLVGSGETQYF. The CDR3 nucleotides are TGCGCCAGCAGCTTGGTGGGAAGCGGAGAGACCCAGTACTTC.

The chain couples TRBV7-8 to TRBJ2-2; 10 nucleotides match TRBD1. Per germline, CDR1 SGHVS and CDR2 FQNEAQ. V was pared by 1 base and J by 1 base, with 0 bases of the junction left unmatched. This CDR3 contains 16 residues. Here the CDR3 DNA reads TGTGCCAGCAGCTTAGGGGACAGGGGGAACACCGGGGAGCTGTTTTTT. The encoded protein is CASSLGDRGNTGELFF.

This clone appeared a single time. The rearrangement links TRBV28 to TRBJ2-7, with D perhaps matching TRBD1 (6 bases). Germline CDR1 reads MDHEN; CDR2 reads SYDVKM. V was shortened by 4 bases and J by 0 bases, with 16 bases between the two germline ends. This CDR3 spans 16 amino acids. CDR3 nucleotide sequence: TGTGCCAGCAGTTGGCCGACAGGATCGGTCTCCTACGAGCAGTACTTC. This sequence encodes CASSWPTGSVSYEQYF.

This clone has just one count. The rearrangement uses TRBV12-5 and TRBJ1-1; D unresolved. V lost 5 bases to trimming and J lost 3 bases, with 28 bases between them. The CDR3 totals 19 residues. CDR1 and CDR2 (germline): LGHNT, FRNRAP. The CDR3: CASGPSLTRLRANHTEAFF. CDR3 coding DNA: TGTGCTAGTGGTCCAAGCTTAACTCGGTTGAGGGCTAACCACACTGAAGCTTTCTTT.